This T cell receptor beta chain came from a study of human T cells and chemical hapten exposure. About the study: Investigators sensitized roughly 2 cm by roughly 2 cm of upper inner arm skin with 2% DPC. During the approximately 25-week study period, patients had diphenylcyclopropenone applied to the scalp every week.

The CDR3 length is 15 residues. V shed 1 base and J 4 bases; nucleotides not matched to a gene: 6. Looked up from germline, CDR1 is DFQATT and CDR2 is SNEGSKA (reference sequence). This clonotype was detected a few times. Time point described: pre-sensitization, week 0. Treatment given: therapeutic diphenylcyclopropenone sensitization with weekly scalp DPC. Attachment of unique molecular identifiers to individual cDNA molecules was performed in the library. The authors' processing: The median was about 96,000 TCRs per sample, ranging about 20,000 to 690,600. Each CDR3 protein is one row after TCRdb ran MiXCR on the RACE reads. TCRdb, rather than the study authors, made the V and J calls. This table has about 85,000 distinct CDR3 sequences, 7.5% to 9.5% appearing once.

This material consisted of whole blood, taken in connection with sensitization to the hapten diphenylcyclopropenone (DPC). This rearrangement joins TRBV20-1 to TRBJ1-4; 7 positions agree with TRBD1. The origin of this receptor is a man in his forties with alopecia areata. Some clones in this sample may be carry-over from other donors' samples. CDR3 residues: CSARGGDSGNEKLFF. DNA of the CDR3: TGCAGTGCTAGAGGTGGGGACAGCGGTAATGAAAAACTGTTTTTT.